Detailed here is one TCR beta chain. The data were taken from a study of T-cell memory formation after mild COVID-19. MiXCR, run by TCRdb on the 5' RACE reads, gives a single entry per CDR3 protein. The data hold a few hundred thousand distinct CDR3 sequences, with 20% to 25% observed a single time. Between the trimmed V and J ends, which lost 6 bases and 4 bases, there was a span of 12 bases. CDR3 length: 13 amino acids. CDR1 SGHVS and CDR2 FQNEAQ come from the germline V gene. The V gene is TRBV7-8, the J gene TRBJ2-5; D might be TRBD1 (6 bases). Sequenced material: PBMCs or a T cell subset sorted from them (not recorded which). The clonotype was recovered from a man aged 18 to 30 who had mild COVID-19 (a few samples of this study predate the infection). Cell type and time point are not known. The chain's CDR3 is CASSEDRAETQYF. The CDR3 DNA follows: TGTGCCAGCAGTGAGGACAGAGCAGAGACCCAGTACTTC.